This is a list of T cell receptor beta chains from one sample in a study of T cells in localized non-small cell lung cancer. Sequencing was performed with immunoSEQ multiplex PCR; in TCRdb, only in-frame clones are kept and a portion is missing. The sample contains about 8,800 clones, 90% of which appear only once. The sequencing here drew on peripheral blood, taken before any cancer treatment. The receptors were sampled from a male donor older than 55 with stage III squamous cell lung carcinoma. Each CDR3 is given with its conserved first and last residue. The D gene is left open where the match is weak. Clone size is not always given. Where it is, it says once, few, many or a class for expanded clones.

d_gene,abundance,j_gene,v_gene,CDR3aa,CDR3nt
NA,NA,TRBJ2-7,TRBV4-2,CASSQDPVQGSGEQYF,TGTGCCAGCAGCCAAGATCCGGTGCAAGGGTCTGGGGAGCAGTACTTC
NA,NA,TRBJ2-7,TRBV7-3,CASRRPGGRDGYEQYF,TGTGCCAGCAGGAGACCCGGGGGAAGGGATGGCTACGAGCAGTACTTC
NA,once,TRBJ2-1,TRBV6-6,CASSYPRSDEQFF,TGTGCCAGCAGTTACCCTCGATCGGATGAGCAGTTCTTC
NA,NA,TRBJ2-2,TRBV15,CATSRSPRGNTGELFF,TGTGCCACCAGCAGAAGCCCCAGGGGAAACACCGGGGAGCTGTTTTTT
TRBD1,NA,TRBJ1-4,TRBV5-4,CASSLATQGGDEKLFF,TGTGCCAGCAGCTTGGCAACCCAGGGGGGGGATGAAAAACTGTTTTTT
NA,once,TRBJ2-2,TRBV7-7,CASSPTRPGELFF,TGTGCTAGCAGCCCAACCCGTCCCGGGGAGCTGTTTTTT
NA,NA,TRBJ1-3,TRBV6-1,CASSERVNLSGNTIYF,TGTGCCAGCAGTGAAAGGGTAAACCTCTCTGGAAACACCATATATTTT
NA,NA,TRBJ1-5,TRBV2,CASSEAPRGPGYSNQPQHF,TGTGCCAGCAGTGAAGCCCCCCGCGGGCCGGGTTATAGCAATCAGCCCCAGCATTTT
NA,once,TRBJ2-7,TRBV28,CASFASMGGLEQYF,TGTGCCAGCTTCGCCTCTATGGGGGGGCTGGAGCAGTACTTC
TRBD2,NA,TRBJ2-1,TRBV29-1,CSASKAGGSYNEQFF,TGCAGCGCGAGTAAAGCGGGGGGTTCCTACAATGAGCAGTTCTTC
NA,NA,TRBJ1-4,TRBV6-4,CASSRTGSFGTNEKLFF,TGTGCCAGCAGTCGGACTGGATCGTTTGGGACTAATGAAAAACTGTTTTTT
NA,NA,TRBJ1-5,TRBV28,CASSSRFSQPQHF,TGTGCCAGCAGTTCGCGGTTTTCTCAGCCCCAGCATTTT
TRBD1,NA,TRBJ2-5,TRBV2,CASIVPAGGGRETQYF,TGTGCCAGCATCGTTCCCGCAGGGGGCGGGCGAGAGACCCAGTACTTC
TRBD1,once,TRBJ2-1,TRBV18,CASSPGQGWDNEQFF,TGTGCCAGCTCTCCCGGACAGGGGTGGGACAATGAGCAGTTCTTC
TRBD1,medium-sized,TRBJ1-6,TRBV9,CASSVEGQANNSPLHF,TGTGCCAGCAGCGTAGAGGGACAGGCTAATAATTCACCCCTCCACTTT
NA,NA,TRBJ2-5,TRBV13,CASSLGAGYPQYF,TGTGCCAGCAGCTTAGGGGCAGGCTACCCCCAGTACTTC
NA,NA,TRBJ2-5,TRBV11-1,CASSPPGTKETQYF,TGTGCCAGCAGCCCCCCCGGGACAAAAGAGACCCAGTACTTC
NA,NA,TRBJ1-2,TRBV19,CAIYRDGYGYTF,TGTGCCATCTACCGGGACGGATATGGCTACACCTTC
NA,NA,TRBJ2-7,TRBV11-3,CASSLNSYYEQYF,TGTGCCAGCAGCTTAAACAGCTACTACGAGCAGTACTTC
TRBD1,NA,TRBJ1-4,TRBV30,CAWGDRAAGDEKLFF,TGTGCCTGGGGCGACAGGGCCGCGGGGGATGAAAAACTGTTTTTT
TRBD2,NA,TRBJ2-3,TRBV19,CASRERGGEDTQYF,TGTGCCAGTAGGGAGCGGGGGGGAGAAGATACGCAGTATTTT
TRBD1,NA,TRBJ2-1,TRBV7-6,CASSTDRGGEQFF,TGTGCCAGCAGCACGGACAGGGGGGGTGAGCAGTTCTTC
TRBD1,NA,TRBJ1-1,TRBV5-6,CASSQPDRENEAFF,TGTGCCAGCAGCCAGCCGGACAGGGAGAATGAAGCTTTCTTT
TRBD1,NA,TRBJ2-5,TRBV6-6,CASRGTGQETQYF,TGTGCCAGCAGGGGGACAGGTCAAGAGACCCAGTACTTC
NA,NA,TRBJ2-3,TRBV7-2,CASSLGRVEDTQYF,TGTGCCAGCAGCTTGGGCAGGGTTGAGGATACGCAGTATTTT
NA,NA,TRBJ1-5,TRBV4-2,CASSPQWGQQPQHF,TGTGCCAGCAGCCCCCAGTGGGGGCAACAGCCCCAGCATTTT
NA,NA,TRBJ1-6,TRBV12-5,CASGFSWSGNSPLHF,TGTGCTAGTGGTTTTAGCTGGTCTGGTAATTCACCCCTCCACTTT